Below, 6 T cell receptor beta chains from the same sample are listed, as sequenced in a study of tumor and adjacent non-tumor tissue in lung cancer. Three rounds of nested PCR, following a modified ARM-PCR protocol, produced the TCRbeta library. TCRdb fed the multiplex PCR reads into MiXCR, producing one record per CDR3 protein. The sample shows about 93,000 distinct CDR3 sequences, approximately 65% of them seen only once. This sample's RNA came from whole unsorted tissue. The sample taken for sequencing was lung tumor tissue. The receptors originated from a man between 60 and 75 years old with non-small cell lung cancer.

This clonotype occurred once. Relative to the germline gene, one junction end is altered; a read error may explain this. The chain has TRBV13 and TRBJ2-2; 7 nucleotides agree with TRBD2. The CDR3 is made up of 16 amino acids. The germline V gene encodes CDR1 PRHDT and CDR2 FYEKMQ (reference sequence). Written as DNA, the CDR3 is TGTGCCGGCAGCTTAGGACCGCGGGAGCCCCCCGGGGAGCTCTTTTTT. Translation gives CAGSLGPREPPGELFF. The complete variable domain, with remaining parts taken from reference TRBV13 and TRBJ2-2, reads AAGVIQSPRHLIKEKRETATLKCYPIPRHDTVYWYQQGPGQDPQFLISFYEKMQSDKGSIPDRFSAQQFSDYHSELNMSSLELGDSALYFCAGSLGPREPPGELFFGEGSRLTVL.

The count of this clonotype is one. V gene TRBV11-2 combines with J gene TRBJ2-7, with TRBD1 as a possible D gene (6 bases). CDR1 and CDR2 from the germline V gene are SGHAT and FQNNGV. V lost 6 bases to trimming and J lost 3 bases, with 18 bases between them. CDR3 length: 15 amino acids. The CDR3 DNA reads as TGTGCCAGCAGTAGTAGGACAGTGGGCAGCTACGAGCAGTACTTC. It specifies CASSSRTVGSYEQYF.

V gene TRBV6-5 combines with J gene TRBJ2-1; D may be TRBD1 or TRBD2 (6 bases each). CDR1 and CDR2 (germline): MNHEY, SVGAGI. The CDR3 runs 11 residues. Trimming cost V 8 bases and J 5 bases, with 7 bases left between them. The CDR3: CASGGHNEQFF. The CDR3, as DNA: TGTGCCAGCGGGGGGCACAATGAGCAGTTCTTC.

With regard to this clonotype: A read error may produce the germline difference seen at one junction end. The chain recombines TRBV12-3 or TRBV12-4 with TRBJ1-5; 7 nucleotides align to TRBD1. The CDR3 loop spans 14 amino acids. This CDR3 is CANSLGGGCQPQHF. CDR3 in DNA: TGTGCCAACAGTTTAGGGGGCGGATGTCAGCCCCAGCATTTT.

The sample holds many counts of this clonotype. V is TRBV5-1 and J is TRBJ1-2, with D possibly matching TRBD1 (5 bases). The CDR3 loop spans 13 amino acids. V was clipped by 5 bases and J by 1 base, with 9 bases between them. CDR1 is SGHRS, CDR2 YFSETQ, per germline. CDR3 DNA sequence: TGCGCCAGCAGGAGGGGCCTTAACTATGGCTACACCTTC. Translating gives CASRRGLNYGYTF.

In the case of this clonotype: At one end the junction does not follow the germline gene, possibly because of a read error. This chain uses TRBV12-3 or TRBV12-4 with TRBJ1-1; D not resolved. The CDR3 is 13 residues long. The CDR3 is CVSSTGLNTEAFF. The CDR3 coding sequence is TGTGTCAGCAGCACTGGGTTGAACACTGAAGCTTTCTTT.